This is a list of T cell receptor beta chains from one sample in a study of shared clonotypes between healthy human individuals. Clones were read by immunoSEQ multiplex PCR, and TCRdb kept only the in-frame ones, dropping some. The sample lists 1.5 million to 1.9 million clones, 95% to 99% occurring once. Sequenced input: naive CD4+ T cells sorted from blood. The receptors here all came from a man aged 30 to 45 in good health. CDR3s include the opening cysteine and the closing phenylalanine or tryptophan. D genes are given only for firm matches. Size tells how often a clone was seen (once, few, many) or the class of an expanded clone, and some rows leave it out.

d_call: -
v_call: TRBV5-1
clone_size: -
j_call: TRBJ1-4
cdr3_nt: TGCGCCAGCAGCCCGGAGGGGGGTGCTAATGAAAAACTGTTTTTT
cdr3_aa: CASSPEGGANEKLFF

d_call: -
v_call: TRBV2
clone_size: -
j_call: TRBJ2-3
cdr3_nt: TGTGCCAGCAGCAACCGGGACGGGGATACGCAGTATTTT
cdr3_aa: CASSNRDGDTQYF

d_call: TRBD1
v_call: TRBV18
clone_size: -
j_call: TRBJ2-4
cdr3_nt: TGTGCCAGCTCACCACCTAGACAGGGGAAGGACATTCAGTACTTC
cdr3_aa: CASSPPRQGKDIQYF

d_call: TRBD1
v_call: TRBV5-1
clone_size: -
j_call: TRBJ2-3
cdr3_nt: TGCGCCAGCAGCTTGGAACCAACCGGGACAGGGAGGACAGATACGCAGTATTTT
cdr3_aa: CASSLEPTGTGRTDTQYF

d_call: -
v_call: TRBV5-6
clone_size: -
j_call: TRBJ1-5
cdr3_nt: TGTGCCAGCAGCTTGGTCGGGGCGGGCAATCAGCCCCAGCATTTT
cdr3_aa: CASSLVGAGNQPQHF

d_call: TRBD2
v_call: TRBV5-1
clone_size: -
j_call: TRBJ2-1
cdr3_nt: TGCGCCAGCAGGGAGACGGGACTAGCGGGAGTAAGGTCCTACAATGAGCAGTTCTTC
cdr3_aa: CASRETGLAGVRSYNEQFF

d_call: -
v_call: TRBV7-2
clone_size: -
j_call: TRBJ2-3
cdr3_nt: TGTGCCAGCAGCCCAGGGATCACAGATACGCAGTATTTT
cdr3_aa: CASSPGITDTQYF

d_call: TRBD1
v_call: TRBV2
clone_size: few
j_call: TRBJ1-5
cdr3_nt: TGTGCCAGCAGTCTTGGACAGGGGCCGGTTCAGCCCCAGCATTTT
cdr3_aa: CASSLGQGPVQPQHF

d_call: TRBD2
v_call: TRBV11-2
clone_size: -
j_call: TRBJ2-5
cdr3_nt: TGTGCCAGCAGCGCCGCTAGCGGGAGGGGAGAGACCCAGTACTTC
cdr3_aa: CASSAASGRGETQYF

d_call: TRBD1
v_call: TRBV27
clone_size: -
j_call: TRBJ2-2
cdr3_nt: TGTGCCACCAGGGGGATGAGGTCGACCGGGGAGCTGTTTTTT
cdr3_aa: CATRGMRSTGELFF

d_call: -
v_call: TRBV7-9
clone_size: -
j_call: TRBJ2-7
cdr3_nt: TGTGCCAGCAGCTCCCAGACCCACGAGCAGTACTTC
cdr3_aa: CASSSQTHEQYF

d_call: -
v_call: TRBV19
clone_size: -
j_call: TRBJ2-2
cdr3_nt: TGTGCCAGTAGTATTGGGCTAATAAACACCGGGGAGCTGTTTTTT
cdr3_aa: CASSIGLINTGELFF

d_call: TRBD1
v_call: TRBV10-3
clone_size: -
j_call: TRBJ2-7
cdr3_nt: TGTGCCACCCTGACAGGGGGGGAGGCCGAGCAGTACTTC
cdr3_aa: CATLTGGEAEQYF

d_call: -
v_call: TRBV5-1
clone_size: -
j_call: TRBJ2-5
cdr3_nt: TGCGCCAGCCGCGCCGCAGAGACCCAGTACTTC
cdr3_aa: CASRAAETQYF

d_call: -
v_call: TRBV5-8
clone_size: once
j_call: TRBJ1-2
cdr3_nt: TGTGCCAGCAGCCCGGGAACTCAACGTCTGGAGGTCTACACCTTC
cdr3_aa: CASSPGTQRLEVYTF

d_call: -
v_call: TRBV5-5
clone_size: -
j_call: TRBJ1-2
cdr3_nt: TGTGCCAGCAGCTTGGGACAGAACTATGGCTACACCTTC
cdr3_aa: CASSLGQNYGYTF

d_call: TRBD2
v_call: TRBV7-9
clone_size: once
j_call: TRBJ2-1
cdr3_nt: TGTGCCAGCAGCCCGGGACTAGCGGGAGGTCGTGAGCAGTTCTTC
cdr3_aa: CASSPGLAGGREQFF

d_call: -
v_call: TRBV4-3
clone_size: -
j_call: TRBJ1-1
cdr3_nt: TGCGCCAGCAGCCAAGAGTGGGACGCTGAAGCTTTCTTT
cdr3_aa: CASSQEWDAEAFF

d_call: -
v_call: TRBV11-2
clone_size: -
j_call: TRBJ2-2
cdr3_nt: TGTGCCAGCAGGGTAGGAAGGGGAGGAACCACCGGGGAGCTGTTTTTT
cdr3_aa: CASRVGRGGTTGELFF

d_call: TRBD2
v_call: TRBV10-3
clone_size: -
j_call: TRBJ2-7
cdr3_nt: TGTGCCATCAGAGAGGGACTACTGAGCAGCTCCTACGAGCAGTACTTC
cdr3_aa: CAIREGLLSSSYEQYF

d_call: -
v_call: TRBV28
clone_size: once
j_call: TRBJ1-5
cdr3_nt: TGTGCCAGCAAGAGCAATCAGCCCCAGCATTTT
cdr3_aa: CASKSNQPQHF

d_call: TRBD1
v_call: TRBV5-1
clone_size: -
j_call: TRBJ2-7
cdr3_nt: TGCGCCAGCAGCTTGGGACAGGGAATGGGCGAGCAGTACTTC
cdr3_aa: CASSLGQGMGEQYF

d_call: TRBD2
v_call: TRBV29-1
clone_size: -
j_call: TRBJ2-1
cdr3_nt: TGCAGCGTTGAAAACCCACTAGCGGGAGTTGATGAGCAGTTCTTC
cdr3_aa: CSVENPLAGVDEQFF

d_call: TRBD2
v_call: TRBV29-1
clone_size: -
j_call: TRBJ2-3
cdr3_nt: TGCAGCGTCGGACTAGCGGGAGAGGTAGATACGCAGTATTTT
cdr3_aa: CSVGLAGEVDTQYF

d_call: -
v_call: TRBV19
clone_size: -
j_call: TRBJ1-5
cdr3_nt: TGTGCCAGTAGTATCGCCGACAGCGGTGGACAGCCCCAGCATTTT
cdr3_aa: CASSIADSGGQPQHF

d_call: -
v_call: TRBV27
clone_size: -
j_call: TRBJ2-7
cdr3_nt: TGTGCCAGCAGCCCTGGGCAGGGACCTTTCTACGAGCAGTACTTC
cdr3_aa: CASSPGQGPFYEQYF

d_call: -
v_call: TRBV10-3
clone_size: -
j_call: TRBJ2-7
cdr3_nt: TGTGCCATCAGTGAGTCGAAACGACAGGACTCCTACGAGCAGTACTTC
cdr3_aa: CAISESKRQDSYEQYF

d_call: -
v_call: TRBV25-1
clone_size: -
j_call: TRBJ1-1
cdr3_nt: TGTGCCAGCAGTCCATTTGGGGGGGCGCGCACTGAAGCTTTCTTT
cdr3_aa: CASSPFGGARTEAFF

d_call: -
v_call: TRBV5-1
clone_size: -
j_call: TRBJ2-7
cdr3_nt: TGTGCCAGCAGCTCCGGGGGCTACGAGCAGTACTTC
cdr3_aa: CASSSGGYEQYF

d_call: -
v_call: TRBV10-3
clone_size: -
j_call: TRBJ2-1
cdr3_nt: TGTGCCATCAGTGAGTCCAGTCGAGGTAGGGGGGTTACCAATGAGCAGTTCTTC
cdr3_aa: CAISESSRGRGVTNEQFF

d_call: TRBD1
v_call: TRBV19
clone_size: -
j_call: TRBJ2-1
cdr3_nt: TGTGCCAGTAGCCCGTCCGGGACAGTTTACAATGAGCAGTTCTTC
cdr3_aa: CASSPSGTVYNEQFF

d_call: -
v_call: TRBV20-1
clone_size: -
j_call: TRBJ2-1
cdr3_nt: TGCAGTGCTAGGGGACTCAATGAGCAGTTCTTC
cdr3_aa: CSARGLNEQFF

d_call: -
v_call: TRBV25-1
clone_size: -
j_call: TRBJ2-2
cdr3_nt: TGTGCCAGCAGTGAATGGGTCGGGGAGCTGTTTTTT
cdr3_aa: CASSEWVGELFF

d_call: -
v_call: TRBV7-2
clone_size: -
j_call: TRBJ1-5
cdr3_nt: TGTGCCAGCAGCTTAGGACAGATAGCGGGTCAGCCCCAGCATTTT
cdr3_aa: CASSLGQIAGQPQHF

d_call: TRBD1
v_call: TRBV27
clone_size: -
j_call: TRBJ1-1
cdr3_nt: TGTGCCAGCAGTTACAGGGGTACCACTGAAGCTTTCTTT
cdr3_aa: CASSYRGTTEAFF